This entry describes one T cell receptor beta chain. The sample comes from a study of blood T cell repertoires in COVID-19. Whole-study context: In each case, the material was cDNA or gDNA derived from T cells, B-cell-depleted T cells, or PBMCs.

Sequencing was performed with immunoSEQ multiplex PCR; in TCRdb, only in-frame clones are kept and a portion is missing. Of under 200,000 clones in the sample, about 82% were seen once. The CDR3 has 21 amino acids. Germline V gene sequence: CDR1 SGHTA, CDR2 FQGNSA. V lost 0 bases and J lost 0; bases outside the gene matches: 16. The sample taken for sequencing was peripheral blood. This sequence was found in a woman aged 25 to 45 with acute or convalescent COVID-19. V and J are TRBV7-2 and TRBJ2-4, with 8 nucleotides matching TRBD2. The CDR3 loop is CASSLARGGYHIQGAKNIQYF. The CDR3, as DNA: TGTGCCAGCAGCTTAGCCCGGGGGGGTTACCACATCCAGGGAGCCAAAAACATTCAGTACTTC.